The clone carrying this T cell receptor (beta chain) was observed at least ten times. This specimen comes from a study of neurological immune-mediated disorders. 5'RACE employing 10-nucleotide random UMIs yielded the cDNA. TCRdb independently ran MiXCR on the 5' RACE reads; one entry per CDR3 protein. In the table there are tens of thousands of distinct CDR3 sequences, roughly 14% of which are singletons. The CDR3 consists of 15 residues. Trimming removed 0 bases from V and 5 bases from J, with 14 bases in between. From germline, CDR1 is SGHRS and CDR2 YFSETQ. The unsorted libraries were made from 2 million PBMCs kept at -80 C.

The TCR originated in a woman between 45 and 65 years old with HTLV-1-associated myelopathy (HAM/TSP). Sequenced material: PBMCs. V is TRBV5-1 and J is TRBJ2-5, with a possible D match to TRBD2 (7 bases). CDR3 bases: TGCGCCAGCAGCTTGGCCTCGGGGGGCGAGGAGACCCAGTACTTC. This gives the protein CASSLASGGEETQYF. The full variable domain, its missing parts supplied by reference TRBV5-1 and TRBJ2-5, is KAGVTQTPRYLIKTRGQQVTLSCSPISGHRSVSWYQQTPGQGLQFLFEYFSETQRNKGNFPGRFSGRQFSNSRSEMNVSTLELGDSALYLCASSLASGGEETQYFGPGTRLLVL.